This is a list of T cell receptor beta chains from one sample in a study of blood T cell repertoires in COVID-19. This table comes from immunoSEQ multiplex PCR, and its TCRdb copy is limited to in-frame clones, with some not included. The repertoire has some 210,000 clones, around 84% of them found once; the top ten carry around 21%. Sequencing was done on a sample of peripheral blood. All receptors come from a human donor in a cohort sampled during active COVID-19. The CDR3 runs from the conserved cysteine through the conserved F or W. Rows give clone size only sometimes, using once, few, many, or a class for an expanded clone.

size: .; V: TRBV6-6; J: TRBJ2-3; CDR3: CASTPEGLAIDTQYF
size: .; V: TRBV5-1; J: TRBJ2-5; CDR3: CASSALGAGGQETQYF
size: few; V: TRBV6-5; J: TRBJ1-2; CDR3: CASGLGQGRQGYTF
size: .; V: TRBV3-1/TRBV3-2; J: TRBJ2-5; CDR3: CASRRLAVAQETQYF
size: .; V: TRBV6-5; J: TRBJ2-7; CDR3: CASSSYTAEQYF
size: .; V: TRBV7-2; J: TRBJ1-1; CDR3: CASSLGMNTEAFF
size: .; V: TRBV7-9; J: TRBJ2-5; CDR3: CASSPNPDREYFQETQYF
size: .; V: TRBV9; J: TRBJ2-5; CDR3: CASSVGDTRETQYF
size: .; V: TRBV11-3; J: TRBJ1-1; CDR3: CASSLTGFTEAFF
size: .; V: TRBV6-5; J: TRBJ2-5; CDR3: CASSNSGGRSVETQYF
size: .; V: TRBV28; J: TRBJ2-2; CDR3: CASSSTGELFF
size: .; V: TRBV28; J: TRBJ2-7; CDR3: CASITGSSQPYF
size: .; V: TRBV7-2; J: TRBJ1-6; CDR3: CASSIRDRNSPLHF
size: .; V: TRBV19; J: TRBJ1-5; CDR3: CASSPTEYSNQPQHF
size: .; V: TRBV28; J: TRBJ1-5; CDR3: CASRSGTIQQPQHF
size: once; V: TRBV7-9; J: TRBJ2-3; CDR3: CASSSGLTYYTDTQYF
size: .; V: TRBV7-9; J: TRBJ2-2; CDR3: CASSLRSLDFVTGELFF
size: .; V: TRBV15; J: TRBJ2-7; CDR3: CATSRDRGESNEQYF
size: .; V: TRBV4-2; J: TRBJ1-2; CDR3: CASSQLGSSGYGYTF
size: .; V: TRBV10-1; J: TRBJ1-6; CDR3: CASSGHPNSPLHF
size: .; V: TRBV7-8; J: TRBJ2-6; CDR3: CASSSGGRSSGANVLTF
size: .; V: TRBV19; J: TRBJ1-1; CDR3: CATLGTGFEAFF
size: few; V: TRBV27; J: TRBJ2-1; CDR3: CGVGTGTLYNEQFF
size: few; V: TRBV7-2; J: TRBJ2-5; CDR3: CASSLVGGTQYF
size: .; V: TRBV25-1; J: TRBJ2-3; CDR3: CATGTSGRGGTQYF
size: .; V: TRBV3-1/TRBV3-2; J: TRBJ2-2; CDR3: CASSQVSRGGELFF
size: .; V: TRBV21-1; J: TRBJ2-5; CDR3: CASSKSSCQETQYF
size: .; V: TRBV29-1; J: TRBJ2-1; CDR3: CSVEFVARYSSHYNEQFF
size: .; V: TRBV7-9; J: TRBJ1-2; CDR3: CASSLSWGTYGYTF
size: once; V: TRBV6-5; J: TRBJ2-7; CDR3: CASTLGKPGGTGPYF
size: .; V: TRBV29-1; J: TRBJ1-2; CDR3: CSCIVGRGRDYTF
size: .; V: TRBV2; J: TRBJ2-1; CDR3: CASKVSGSSYNEQFF
size: .; V: TRBV5-1; J: TRBJ2-2; CDR3: CASSLDDSGTGELFF
size: .; V: TRBV6-6; J: TRBJ1-3; CDR3: CASSRSDRGGNTIYF
size: .; V: TRBV19; J: TRBJ1-1; CDR3: CASRRGRTEAFF
size: .; V: TRBV5-6; J: TRBJ2-5; CDR3: CASSLGTSQETQYF
size: .; V: TRBV5-1; J: TRBJ2-3; CDR3: CASSLLRSPSPDTQYF
size: .; V: TRBV28; J: TRBJ1-2; CDR3: CASSFTATQGYGYTF
size: few; V: TRBV10-3; J: TRBJ1-1; CDR3: CAIREQGNTEAFF
size: .; V: TRBV19; J: TRBJ2-5; CDR3: CASSLPGPVKETQYF
size: few; V: TRBV21-1; J: TRBJ1-2; CDR3: CASSRTGVFYGYTF
size: .; V: TRBV5-6; J: TRBJ1-6; CDR3: CASSLGSSLHF